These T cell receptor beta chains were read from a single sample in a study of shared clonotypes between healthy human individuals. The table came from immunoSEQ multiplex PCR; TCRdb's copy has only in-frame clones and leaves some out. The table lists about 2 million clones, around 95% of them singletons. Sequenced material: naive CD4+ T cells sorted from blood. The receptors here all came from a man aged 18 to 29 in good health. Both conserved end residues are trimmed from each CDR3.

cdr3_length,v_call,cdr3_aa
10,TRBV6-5,ASSYRQGPQH
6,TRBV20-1,SAGEQY
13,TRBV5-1,ASSLLAYITDTQY
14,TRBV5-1,ASSLEGTEANQPQH
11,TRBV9,ASSTGNVGTQY
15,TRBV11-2,ASSLVKGGRGTGELF
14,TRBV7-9,ASSLAKGLGNEKLF
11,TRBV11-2,ASSLRGQGGYT
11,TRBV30,AWSVLGGNTIY
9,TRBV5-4,ASSLGTEAF
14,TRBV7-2,ASSQIAVSSTDTQY
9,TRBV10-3,AISELREQY
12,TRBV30,AWSGTAGANVLT
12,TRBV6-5,ASRGGGVSQPQH
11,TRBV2,AGVLGGDYGYT
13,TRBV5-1,ASSLGSPLYNEQF
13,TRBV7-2,ASSSVRYSGDTQY
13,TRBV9,ASSVRSGTPDEQY
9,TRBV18,ASSPGDEQF
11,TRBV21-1,ASSNDYQETQY
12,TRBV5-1,ASTPTPTEETQY
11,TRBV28,ASTFGGGETQY
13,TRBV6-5,ASSRAQGLNEKLF
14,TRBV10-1,ASSPQGASGNSPLH
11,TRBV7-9,ASSPARGAEAF
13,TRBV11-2,ASSPAGGPHNEQF